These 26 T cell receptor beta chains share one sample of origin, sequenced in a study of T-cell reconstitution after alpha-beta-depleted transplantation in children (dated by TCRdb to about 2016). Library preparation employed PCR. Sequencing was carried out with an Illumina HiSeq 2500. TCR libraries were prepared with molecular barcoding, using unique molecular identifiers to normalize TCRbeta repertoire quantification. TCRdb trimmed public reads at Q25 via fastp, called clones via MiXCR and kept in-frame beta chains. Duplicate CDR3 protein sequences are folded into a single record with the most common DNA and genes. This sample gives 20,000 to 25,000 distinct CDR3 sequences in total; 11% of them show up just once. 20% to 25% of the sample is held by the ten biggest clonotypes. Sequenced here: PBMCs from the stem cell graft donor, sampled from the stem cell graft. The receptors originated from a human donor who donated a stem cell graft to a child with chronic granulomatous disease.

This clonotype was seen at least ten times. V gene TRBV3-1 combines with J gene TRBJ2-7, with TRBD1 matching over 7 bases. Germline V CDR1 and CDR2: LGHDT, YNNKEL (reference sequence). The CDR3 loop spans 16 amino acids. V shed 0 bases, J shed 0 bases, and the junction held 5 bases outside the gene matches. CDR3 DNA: TGTGCCAGCAGCCAAGATCGGACAGGCATCTCCTACGAGCAGTACTTC. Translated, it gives CASSQDRTGISYEQYF.

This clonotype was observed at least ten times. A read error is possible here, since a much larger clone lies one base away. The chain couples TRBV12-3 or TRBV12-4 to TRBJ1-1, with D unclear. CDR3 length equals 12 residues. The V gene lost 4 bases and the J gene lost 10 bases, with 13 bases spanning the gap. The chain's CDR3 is CASSSLNARAFF. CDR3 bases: TGTGCCAGCAGTTCCCTCAACGCACGAGCTTTCTTT.

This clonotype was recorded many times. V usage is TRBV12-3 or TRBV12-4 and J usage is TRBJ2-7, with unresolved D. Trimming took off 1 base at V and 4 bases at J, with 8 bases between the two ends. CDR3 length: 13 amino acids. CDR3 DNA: TGTGCCAGCAGTTTAGGACATAGATACGAGCAGTACTTC. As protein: CASSLGHRYEQYF.

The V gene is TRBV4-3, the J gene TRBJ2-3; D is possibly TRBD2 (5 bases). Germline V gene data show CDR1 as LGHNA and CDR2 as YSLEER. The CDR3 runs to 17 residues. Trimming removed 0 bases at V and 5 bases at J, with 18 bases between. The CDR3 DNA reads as TGCGCCAGCAGCCAAGAAAAGCTGGTGGGAGTGGGAGATACGCAGTATTTT. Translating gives CASSQEKLVGVGDTQYF.

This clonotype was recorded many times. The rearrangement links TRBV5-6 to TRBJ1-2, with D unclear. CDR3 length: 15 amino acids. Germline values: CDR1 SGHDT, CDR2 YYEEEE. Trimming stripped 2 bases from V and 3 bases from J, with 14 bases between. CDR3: CASSLIDSEDYGYTF. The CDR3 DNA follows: TGTGCCAGCAGCTTAATCGACTCCGAGGACTATGGCTACACCTTC. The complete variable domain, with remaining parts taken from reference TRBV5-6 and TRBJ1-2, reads DAGVTQSPTHLIKTRGQQVTLRCSPKSGHDTVSWYQQALGQGPQFIFQYYEEEERQRGNFPDRFSGHQFPNYSSELNVNALLLGDSALYLCASSLIDSEDYGYTFGSGTRLTVV.

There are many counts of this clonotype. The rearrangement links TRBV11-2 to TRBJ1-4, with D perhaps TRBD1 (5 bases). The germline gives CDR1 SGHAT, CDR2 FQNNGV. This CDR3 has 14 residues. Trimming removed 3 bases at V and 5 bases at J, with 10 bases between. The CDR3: CASSFTTENEKLFF. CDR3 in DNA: TGTGCCAGCAGCTTCACGACAGAAAATGAAAAACTGTTTTTT.

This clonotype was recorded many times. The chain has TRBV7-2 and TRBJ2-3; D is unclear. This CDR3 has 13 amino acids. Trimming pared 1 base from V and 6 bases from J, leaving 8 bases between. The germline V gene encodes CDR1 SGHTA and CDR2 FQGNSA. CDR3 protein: CASSLGGSDTQYF. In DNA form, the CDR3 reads TGTGCCAGCAGCTTAGGTGGATCGGATACGCAGTATTTT.

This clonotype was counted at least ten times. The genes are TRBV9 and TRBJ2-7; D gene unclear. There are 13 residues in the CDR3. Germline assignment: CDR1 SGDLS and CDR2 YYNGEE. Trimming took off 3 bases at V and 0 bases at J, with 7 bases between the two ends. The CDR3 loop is CASSASSSYEQYF. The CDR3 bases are TGTGCCAGCAGCGCCTCAAGCTCCTACGAGCAGTACTTC.

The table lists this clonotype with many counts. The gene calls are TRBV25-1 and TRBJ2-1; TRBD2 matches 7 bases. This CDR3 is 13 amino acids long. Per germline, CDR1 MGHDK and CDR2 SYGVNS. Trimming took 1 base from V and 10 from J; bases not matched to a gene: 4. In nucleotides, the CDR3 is TGTGCCAGCAGTGAATTAGGGCGGGGGGAGCAGTTCTTC. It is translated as CASSELGRGEQFF. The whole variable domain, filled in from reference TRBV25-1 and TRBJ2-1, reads EADIYQTPRYLVIGTGKKITLECSQTMGHDKMYWYQQDPGMELHLIHYSYGVNSTEKGDLSSESTVSRIRTEHFPLTLESARPSHTSQYLCASSELGRGEQFFGPGTRLTVL.

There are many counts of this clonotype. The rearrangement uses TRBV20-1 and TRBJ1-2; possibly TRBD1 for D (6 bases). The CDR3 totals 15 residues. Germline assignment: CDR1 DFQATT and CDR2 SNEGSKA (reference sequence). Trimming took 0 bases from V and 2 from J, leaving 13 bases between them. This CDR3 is CSARDTQGNNYGYTF. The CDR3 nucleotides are TGCAGTGCTAGAGACACTCAGGGGAACAACTATGGCTACACCTTC.

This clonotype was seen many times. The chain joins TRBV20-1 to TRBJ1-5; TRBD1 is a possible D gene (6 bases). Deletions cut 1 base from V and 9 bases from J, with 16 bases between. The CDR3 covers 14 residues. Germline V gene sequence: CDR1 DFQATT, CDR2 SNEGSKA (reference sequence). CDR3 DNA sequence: TGCAGTGCTAGAGCCAGACAGGCGAAGGGGCCCCAGCATTTT. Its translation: CSARARQAKGPQHF.

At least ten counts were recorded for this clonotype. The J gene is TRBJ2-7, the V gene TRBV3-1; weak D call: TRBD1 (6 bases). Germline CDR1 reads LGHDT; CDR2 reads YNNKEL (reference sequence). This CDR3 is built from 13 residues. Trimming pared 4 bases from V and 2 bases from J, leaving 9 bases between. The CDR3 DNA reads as TGTGCCAGCAGCCCAGGGGCCGCCTACGAGCAGTACTTC. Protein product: CASSPGAAYEQYF.

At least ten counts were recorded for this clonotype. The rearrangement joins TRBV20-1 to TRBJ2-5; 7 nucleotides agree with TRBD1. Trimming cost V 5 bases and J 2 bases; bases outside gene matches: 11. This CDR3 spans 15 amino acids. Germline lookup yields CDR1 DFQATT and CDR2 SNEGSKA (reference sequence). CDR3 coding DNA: TGCAGTGCTGCCCGGGACAGCCATACTCAAGAGACCCAGTACTTC. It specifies CSAARDSHTQETQYF.

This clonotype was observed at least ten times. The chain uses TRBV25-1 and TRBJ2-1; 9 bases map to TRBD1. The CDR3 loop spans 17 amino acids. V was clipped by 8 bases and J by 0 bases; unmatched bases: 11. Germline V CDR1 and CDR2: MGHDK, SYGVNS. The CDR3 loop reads CASSGDREKTSYNEQFF. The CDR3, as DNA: TGTGCCAGCTCGGGGGACAGGGAAAAGACCTCCTACAATGAGCAGTTCTTC.

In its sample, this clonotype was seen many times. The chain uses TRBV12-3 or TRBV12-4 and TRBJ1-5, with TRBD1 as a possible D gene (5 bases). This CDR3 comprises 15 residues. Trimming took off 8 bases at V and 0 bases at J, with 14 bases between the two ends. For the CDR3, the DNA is TGTGCCAGCGGATTGGGGGAATTTAGCAATCAGCCCCAGCATTTT. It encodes CASGLGEFSNQPQHF.

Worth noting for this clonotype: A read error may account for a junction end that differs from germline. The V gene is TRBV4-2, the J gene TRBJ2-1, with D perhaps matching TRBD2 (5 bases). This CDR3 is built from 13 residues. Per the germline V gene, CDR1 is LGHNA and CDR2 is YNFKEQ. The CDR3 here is CAISPGLSNEQFF. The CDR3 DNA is TGTGCCATCAGCCCTGGACTCTCCAATGAGCAGTTCTTC.

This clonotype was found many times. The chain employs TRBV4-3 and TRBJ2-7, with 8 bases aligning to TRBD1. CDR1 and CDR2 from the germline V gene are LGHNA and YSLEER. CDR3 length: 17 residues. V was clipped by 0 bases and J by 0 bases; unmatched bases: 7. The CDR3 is CASSQDSTGVLSYEQYF. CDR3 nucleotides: TGCGCCAGCAGCCAAGATTCGACAGGGGTTCTCTCCTACGAGCAGTACTTC.

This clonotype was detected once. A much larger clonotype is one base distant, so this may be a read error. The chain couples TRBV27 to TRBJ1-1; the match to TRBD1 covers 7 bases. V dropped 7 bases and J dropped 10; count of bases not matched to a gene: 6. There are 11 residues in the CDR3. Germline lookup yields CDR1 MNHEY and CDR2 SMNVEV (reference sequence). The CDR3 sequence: CASIRRGGAFF. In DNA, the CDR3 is TGTGCCAGCATTCGCAGGGGGGGAGCTTTCTTT.

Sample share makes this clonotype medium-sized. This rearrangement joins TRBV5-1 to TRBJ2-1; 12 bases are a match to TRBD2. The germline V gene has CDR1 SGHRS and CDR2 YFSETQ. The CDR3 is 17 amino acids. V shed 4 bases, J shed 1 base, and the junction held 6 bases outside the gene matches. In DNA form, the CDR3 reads TGCGCCAGCAGCCCTAGCGGGGGGGCCGATTCCTACAATGAGCAGTTCTTC. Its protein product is CASSPSGGADSYNEQFF.

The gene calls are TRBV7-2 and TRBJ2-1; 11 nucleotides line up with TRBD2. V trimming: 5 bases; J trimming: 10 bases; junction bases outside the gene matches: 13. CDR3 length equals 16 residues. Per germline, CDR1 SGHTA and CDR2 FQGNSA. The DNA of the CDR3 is TGTGCCAGCAGCCCTGCCTTAGCGGGGGGGCCTAGGGAGCAGTTCTTC. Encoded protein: CASSPALAGGPREQFF.

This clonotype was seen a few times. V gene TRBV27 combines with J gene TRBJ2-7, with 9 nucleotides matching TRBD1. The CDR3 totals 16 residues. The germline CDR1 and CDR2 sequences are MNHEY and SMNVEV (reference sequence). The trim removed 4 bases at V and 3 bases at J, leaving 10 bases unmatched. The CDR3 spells CASSSVGTGMYYEQYF. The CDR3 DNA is TGTGCCAGCAGTTCTGTCGGGACAGGGATGTACTACGAGCAGTACTTC.

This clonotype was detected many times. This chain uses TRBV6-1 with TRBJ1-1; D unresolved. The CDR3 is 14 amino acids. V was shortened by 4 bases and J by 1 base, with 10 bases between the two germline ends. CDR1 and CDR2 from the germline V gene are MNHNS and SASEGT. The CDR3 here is CASSVKVQNTEAFF. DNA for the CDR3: TGTGCCAGCAGTGTGAAGGTGCAGAACACTGAAGCTTTCTTT.

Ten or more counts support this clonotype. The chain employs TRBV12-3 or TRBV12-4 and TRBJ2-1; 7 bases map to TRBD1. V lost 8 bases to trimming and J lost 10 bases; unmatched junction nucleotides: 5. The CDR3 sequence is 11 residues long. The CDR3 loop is CASRRDSEQFF. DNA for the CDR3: TGTGCCAGCCGACGGGACAGCGAGCAGTTCTTC.

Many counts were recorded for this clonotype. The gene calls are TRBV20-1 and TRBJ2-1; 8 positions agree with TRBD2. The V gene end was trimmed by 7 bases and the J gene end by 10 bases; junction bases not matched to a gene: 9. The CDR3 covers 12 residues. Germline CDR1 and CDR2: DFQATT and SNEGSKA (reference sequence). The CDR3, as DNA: TGCAGTGTTCCGGGGGGGCCGCCGGAGCAGTTCTTC. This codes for CSVPGGPPEQFF.

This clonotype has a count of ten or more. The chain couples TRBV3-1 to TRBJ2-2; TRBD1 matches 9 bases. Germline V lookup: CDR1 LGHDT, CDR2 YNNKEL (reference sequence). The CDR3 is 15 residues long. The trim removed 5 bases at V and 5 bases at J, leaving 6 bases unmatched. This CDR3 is CASSTTGGRTGELFF. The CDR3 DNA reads TGTGCCAGCAGCACAACAGGGGGCAGGACCGGGGAGCTGTTTTTT. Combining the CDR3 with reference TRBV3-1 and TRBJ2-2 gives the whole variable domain DTAVSQTPKYLVTQMGNDKSIKCEQNLGHDTMYWYKQDSKKFLKIMFSYNNKELIINETVPNRFSPKSPDKAHLNLHINSLELGDSAVYFCASSTTGGRTGELFFGEGSRLTVL.

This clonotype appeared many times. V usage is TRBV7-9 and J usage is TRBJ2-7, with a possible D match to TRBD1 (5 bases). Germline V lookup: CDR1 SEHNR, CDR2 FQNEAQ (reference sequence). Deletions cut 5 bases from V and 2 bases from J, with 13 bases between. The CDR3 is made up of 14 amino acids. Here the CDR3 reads CASSPSDRPYEQYF. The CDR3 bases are TGTGCCAGCAGCCCGAGCGACAGACCCTACGAGCAGTACTTC.